This T cell receptor (beta chain) is from a study of blood T cell repertoires in COVID-19. In the study overall: Samples taken during acute and convalescent COVID-19 were collected in the United States, Italy and Spain. The analysed material was cDNA or gDNA that came from T cells, B-cell-depleted T cells, or PBMCs.

Per the original data handling: Amplifying reference gene primers gave estimates of nucleated cell counts. The method was immunoSEQ multiplex PCR; TCRdb's version includes in-frame clones alone and lacks a portion of them. The V and J calls and clone size are taken from that table; D and trimming were inferred from the DNA. Counted here are almost 300,000 clones, around 87% occurring once; the ten biggest clones make up about 1.2%. This CDR3 has 15 residues. Germline V CDR1 and CDR2: SGHTA, FQGNSA. The V end was cut by 1 base, the J end by 0 bases, with 8 bases between. As concerns this clone: Distinct nucleotide sequences in the sample also encode this CDR3.

The source of this sequence is a man between 70 and 80 years old with acute or convalescent COVID-19. The sequenced material came from peripheral blood. The V call is TRBV7-2, the J call TRBJ2-3, with a possible D match to TRBD2 (5 bases). The CDR3 here is CASSLVGGSTDTQYF. The DNA for the CDR3 is TGTGCCAGCAGCTTAGTTGGCGGGAGCACAGATACGCAGTATTTT. The whole variable domain, remainder taken from reference TRBV7-2 and TRBJ2-3, is GAGVSQSPSNKVTEKGKDVELRCDPISGHTALYWYRQSLGQGLEFLIYFQGNSAPDKSGLPSDRFSAERTGGSVSTLTIQRTQQEDSAVYLCASSLVGGSTDTQYFGPGTRLTVL.